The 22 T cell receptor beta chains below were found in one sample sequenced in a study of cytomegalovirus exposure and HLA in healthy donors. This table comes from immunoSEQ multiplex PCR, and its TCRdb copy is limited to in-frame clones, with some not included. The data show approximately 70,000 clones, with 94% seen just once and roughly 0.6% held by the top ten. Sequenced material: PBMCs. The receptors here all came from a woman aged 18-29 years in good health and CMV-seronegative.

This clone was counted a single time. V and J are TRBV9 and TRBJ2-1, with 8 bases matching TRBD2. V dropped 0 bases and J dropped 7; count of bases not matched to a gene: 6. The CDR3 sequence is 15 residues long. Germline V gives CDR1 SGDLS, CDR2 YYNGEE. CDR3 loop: CASSVGAGATNEQFF. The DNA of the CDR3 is TGTGCCAGCAGCGTAGGAGCGGGGGCTACAAATGAGCAGTTCTTC.

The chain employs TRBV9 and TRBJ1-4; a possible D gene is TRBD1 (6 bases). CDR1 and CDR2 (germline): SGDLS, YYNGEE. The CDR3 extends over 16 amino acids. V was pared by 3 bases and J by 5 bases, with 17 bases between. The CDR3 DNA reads TGTGCCAGCAGCGCCGGGACACTCTCCCTCAATGAAAAACTGTTTTTT. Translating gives CASSAGTLSLNEKLFF.

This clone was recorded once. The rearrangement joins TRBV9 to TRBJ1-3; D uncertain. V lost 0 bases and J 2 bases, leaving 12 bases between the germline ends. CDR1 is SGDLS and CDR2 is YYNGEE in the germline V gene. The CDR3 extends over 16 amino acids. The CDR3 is CASSVGTAYPGNTIYF. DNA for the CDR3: TGTGCCAGCAGCGTAGGAACTGCGTACCCTGGAAACACCATATATTTT.

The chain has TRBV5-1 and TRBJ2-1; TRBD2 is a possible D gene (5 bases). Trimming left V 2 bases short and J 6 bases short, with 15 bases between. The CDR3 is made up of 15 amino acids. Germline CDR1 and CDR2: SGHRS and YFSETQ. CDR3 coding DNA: TGCGCCAGCAGCTTTCGGAGGTTCTCGCGCAATGAGCAGTTCTTC. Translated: CASSFRRFSRNEQFF. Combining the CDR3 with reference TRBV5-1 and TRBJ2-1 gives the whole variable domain KAGVTQTPRYLIKTRGQQVTLSCSPISGHRSVSWYQQTPGQGLQFLFEYFSETQRNKGNFPGRFSGRQFSNSRSEMNVSTLELGDSALYLCASSFRRFSRNEQFFGPGTRLTVL.

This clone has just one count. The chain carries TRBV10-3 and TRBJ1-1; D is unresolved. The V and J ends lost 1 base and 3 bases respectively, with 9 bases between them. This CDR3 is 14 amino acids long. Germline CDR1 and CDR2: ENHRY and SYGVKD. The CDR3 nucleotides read TGTGCCATCAGTGAGTACGGGATGGACACTGAAGCTTTCTTT. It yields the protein CAISEYGMDTEAFF.

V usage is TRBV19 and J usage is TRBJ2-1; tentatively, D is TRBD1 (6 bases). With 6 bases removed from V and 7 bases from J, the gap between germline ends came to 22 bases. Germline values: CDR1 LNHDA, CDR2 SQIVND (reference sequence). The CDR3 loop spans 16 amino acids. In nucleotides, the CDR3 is TGTGCCAGTAGAACCCGACGTCCAGGGGCAAGTAATGAGCAGTTCTTC. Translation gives CASRTRRPGASNEQFF.

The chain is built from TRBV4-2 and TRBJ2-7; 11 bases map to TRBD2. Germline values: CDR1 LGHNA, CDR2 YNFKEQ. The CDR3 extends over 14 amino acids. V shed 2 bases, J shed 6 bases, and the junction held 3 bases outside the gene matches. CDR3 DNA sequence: TGTGCCAGCAGCCAACCGGGGACTAGCGGCGAGCAGTACTTC. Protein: CASSQPGTSGEQYF.

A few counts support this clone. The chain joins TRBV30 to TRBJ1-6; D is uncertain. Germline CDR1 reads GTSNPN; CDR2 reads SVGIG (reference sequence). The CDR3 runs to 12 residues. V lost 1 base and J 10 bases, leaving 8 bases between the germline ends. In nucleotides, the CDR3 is TGTGCCTGGAGTGCTGTTAAATCACCCCTCCACTTT. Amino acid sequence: CAWSAVKSPLHF. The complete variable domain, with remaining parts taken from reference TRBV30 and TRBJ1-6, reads SQTIHQWPATLVQPVGSPLSLECTVEGTSNPNLYWYRQAAGRGLQLLFYSVGIGQISSEVPQNLSASRPQDRQFILSSKKLLLSDSGFYLCAWSAVKSPLHFGNGTRLTVT.

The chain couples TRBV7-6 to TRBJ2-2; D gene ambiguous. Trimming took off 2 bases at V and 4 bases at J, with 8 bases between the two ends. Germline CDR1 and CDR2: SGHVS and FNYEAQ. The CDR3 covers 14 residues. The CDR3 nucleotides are TGTGCCAGCAGCTTACAACAGTCCACCGGGGAGCTGTTTTTT. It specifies CASSLQQSTGELFF.

CDR3 residues: CASSLTGVPPETQYF. Written as DNA, the CDR3 is TGCGCCAGCAGCTTAACAGGGGTCCCCCCAGAGACCCAGTACTTC. The chain couples TRBV5-1 to TRBJ2-5, with 7 bases fitting TRBD1. In germline, CDR1 is SGHRS, CDR2 YFSETQ. This CDR3 spans 15 amino acids. V shed 2 bases and J 4 bases; nucleotides not matched to a gene: 8.

CDR3 sequence reads: CASSLGVREANYGYTF. The CDR3, as DNA: TGTGCCAGCAGCTTAGGGGTCAGGGAAGCTAACTATGGCTACACCTTC. The J gene is TRBJ1-2, the V gene TRBV7-2; D is possibly TRBD1 (5 bases). CDR1 is SGHTA and CDR2 is FQGNSA in the germline V gene. The CDR3 is 16 amino acids. V lost 1 base and J lost 0, with 12 bases in between.

DNA of the CDR3: TGTGCCAGTAGTCATATCTCCGAGGACAGCCTTAATGAAAAACTGTTTTTT. Translated: CASSHISEDSLNEKLFF. The rearrangement uses TRBV19 and TRBJ1-4; maybe TRBD1 (6 bases). The V end was cut by 5 bases, the J end by 4 bases, with 20 bases between. Germline CDR1 is LNHDA and CDR2 is SQIVND (reference sequence). The CDR3 length is 17 residues.

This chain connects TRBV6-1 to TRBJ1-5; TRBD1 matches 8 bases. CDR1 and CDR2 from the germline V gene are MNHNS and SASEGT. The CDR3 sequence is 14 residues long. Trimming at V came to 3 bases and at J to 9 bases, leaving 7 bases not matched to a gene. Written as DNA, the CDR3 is TGTGCCAGCAGTGATGTGGGACAGGCCAGGCCCCAGCATTTT. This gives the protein CASSDVGQARPQHF.

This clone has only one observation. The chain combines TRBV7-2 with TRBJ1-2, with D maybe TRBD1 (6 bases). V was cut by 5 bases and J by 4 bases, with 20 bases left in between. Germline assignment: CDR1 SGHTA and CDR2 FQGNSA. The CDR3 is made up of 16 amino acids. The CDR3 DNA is TGTGCCAGCAGCCGAAACAGGGATCCGGTCGCCTATGGCTACACCTTC. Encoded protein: CASSRNRDPVAYGYTF.

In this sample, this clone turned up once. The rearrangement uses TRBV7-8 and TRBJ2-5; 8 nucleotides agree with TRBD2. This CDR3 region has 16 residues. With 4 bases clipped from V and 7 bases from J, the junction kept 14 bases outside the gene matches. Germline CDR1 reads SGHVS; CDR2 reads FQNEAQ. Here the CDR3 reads CASSSSGTRGSTTQYF. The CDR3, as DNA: TGTGCCAGCAGCTCCTCCGGGACTAGGGGATCAACGACCCAGTACTTC. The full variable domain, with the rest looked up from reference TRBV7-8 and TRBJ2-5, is GAGVSQSPRYKVAKRGQDVALRCDPISGHVSLFWYQQALGQGPEFLTYFQNEAQLDKSGLPSDRFFAERPEGSVSTLKIQRTQQEDSAVYLCASSSSGTRGSTTQYFGPGTRLLVL.

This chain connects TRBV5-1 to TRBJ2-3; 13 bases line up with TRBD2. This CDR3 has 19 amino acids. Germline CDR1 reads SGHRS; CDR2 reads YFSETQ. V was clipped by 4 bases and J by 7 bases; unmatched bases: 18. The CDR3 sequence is CASSLGLAGALNPRYTQYF. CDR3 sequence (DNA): TGCGCCAGCAGCCTCGGACTAGCGGGGGCCCTCAACCCCCGATATACGCAGTATTTT.

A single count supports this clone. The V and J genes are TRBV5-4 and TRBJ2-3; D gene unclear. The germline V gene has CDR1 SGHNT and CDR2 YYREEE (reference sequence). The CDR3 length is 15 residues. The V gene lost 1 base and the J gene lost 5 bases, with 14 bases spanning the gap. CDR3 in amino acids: CASSLSSGFGDTQYF. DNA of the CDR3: TGTGCCAGCAGCTTGTCGTCGGGTTTCGGAGATACGCAGTATTTT.

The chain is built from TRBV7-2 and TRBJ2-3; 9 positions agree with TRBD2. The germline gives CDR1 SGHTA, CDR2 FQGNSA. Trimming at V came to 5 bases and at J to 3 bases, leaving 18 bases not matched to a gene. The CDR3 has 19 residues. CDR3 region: CASSPGFSSGILGTDTQYF. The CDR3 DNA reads TGTGCCAGCAGCCCAGGGTTCTCTAGCGGGATCCTAGGGACAGATACGCAGTATTTT.

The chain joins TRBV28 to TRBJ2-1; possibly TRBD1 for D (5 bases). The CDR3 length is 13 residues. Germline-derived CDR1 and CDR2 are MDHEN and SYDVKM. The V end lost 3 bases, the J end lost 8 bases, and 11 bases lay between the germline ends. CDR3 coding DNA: TGTGCCAGCAGTTTTGTCGAAGGGGATGAGCAGTTCTTC. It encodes CASSFVEGDEQFF.

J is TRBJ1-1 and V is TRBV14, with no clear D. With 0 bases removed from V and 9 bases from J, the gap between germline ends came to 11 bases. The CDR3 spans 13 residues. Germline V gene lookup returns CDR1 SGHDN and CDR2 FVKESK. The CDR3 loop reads CASSQDWAAQAFF. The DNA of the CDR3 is TGTGCCAGCAGCCAAGATTGGGCAGCCCAAGCTTTCTTT.

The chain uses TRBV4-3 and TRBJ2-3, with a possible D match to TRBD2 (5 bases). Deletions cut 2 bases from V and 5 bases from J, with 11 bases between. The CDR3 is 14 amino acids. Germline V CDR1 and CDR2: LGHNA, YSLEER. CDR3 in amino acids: CASSQLMGRDTQYF. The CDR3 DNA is TGCGCCAGCAGCCAACTGATGGGGAGAGATACGCAGTATTTT.

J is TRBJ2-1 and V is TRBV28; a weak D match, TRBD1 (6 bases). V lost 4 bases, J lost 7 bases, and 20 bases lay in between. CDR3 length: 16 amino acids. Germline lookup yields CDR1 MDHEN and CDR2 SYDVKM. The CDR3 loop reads CASSSTGTPKGNEQFF. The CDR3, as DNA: TGTGCCAGCAGTTCCACCGGGACACCCAAAGGGAATGAGCAGTTCTTC.